Here is one TCR beta chain with its context. What it binds is unknown. The data stem from a study of identical twins. One entry per CDR3 protein results from TCRdb running MiXCR on the 5' RACE reads. The data hold about 720,000 distinct CDR3 sequences, with 18% observed a single time. Findings and limits, study-wide: Out-of-frame beta chain sequences displayed weaker excess sharing between twins.

Another study also made use of these data, one on T cells expressing NK-cell markers.

This receptor was obtained from a woman in her late teens or twenties in good health. The sequencing input was PBMCs.

As DNA, the CDR3 is TGTGCCAGCAGCGGTTTAGACAGGGGTGAGACCCAGTACTTC. Protein product: CASSGLDRGETQYF. The chain has TRBV9 and TRBJ2-5; TRBD1 aligns across 8 bases. Germline V lookup: CDR1 SGDLS, CDR2 YYNGEE. The V segment lost 3 bases and the J segment 5 bases; nucleotides outside the gene matches: 6. The CDR3 contains 14 residues.